The sequence of this TCR beta chain was determined in a study of T cell repertoires in cytomegalovirus infection. Germline loops: CDR1 LNHNV, CDR2 YYDKDF (reference sequence). The CDR3 sequence is 14 residues long. V was trimmed by 1 base and J by 5 bases, leaving 12 bases between them. This clonotype has just a few counts. The antigen is not known. MiXCR, run by TCRdb on the reads, gives a single entry per CDR3 protein. The top ten clones hold about 72% of a sample with tens of thousands of distinct CDR3 sequences, roughly 20% of them seen once. The receptor was derived from a human donor in good health (CMV status not recorded). Some clones in this sample may be carry-over from other donors' samples. The material sequenced was CD8+ T cells from cultured PBMCs, taken from culture after CMV antigen stimulation. The chain recombines TRBV15 with TRBJ2-7; perhaps D is TRBD1 or TRBD2 (5 bases each). CDR3 amino acids: CATSRVPGAHEQYF. The CDR3 DNA reads TGTGCCACCAGCAGAGTGCCCGGGGCCCACGAGCAGTACTTC.